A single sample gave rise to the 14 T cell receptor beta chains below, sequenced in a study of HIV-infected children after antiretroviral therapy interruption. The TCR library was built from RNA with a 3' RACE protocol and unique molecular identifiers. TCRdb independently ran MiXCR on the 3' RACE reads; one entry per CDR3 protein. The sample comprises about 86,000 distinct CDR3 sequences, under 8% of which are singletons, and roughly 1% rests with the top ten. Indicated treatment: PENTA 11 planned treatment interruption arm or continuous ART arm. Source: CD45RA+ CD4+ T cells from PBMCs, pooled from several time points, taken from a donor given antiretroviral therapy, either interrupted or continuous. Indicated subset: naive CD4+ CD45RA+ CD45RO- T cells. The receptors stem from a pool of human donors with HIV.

CDR3 sequence reads: CAISEAGYNEQFF. The CDR3 coding sequence is TGTGCCATCAGTGAGGCGGGCTACAATGAGCAGTTCTTC. The chain uses TRBV10-3 and TRBJ2-1, with D possibly TRBD2 on 5 matching bases. CDR1 ENHRY and CDR2 SYGVKD come from the germline V gene. The V gene lost 2 bases and the J gene lost 3 bases, with 5 bases spanning the gap. The CDR3 runs 13 residues.

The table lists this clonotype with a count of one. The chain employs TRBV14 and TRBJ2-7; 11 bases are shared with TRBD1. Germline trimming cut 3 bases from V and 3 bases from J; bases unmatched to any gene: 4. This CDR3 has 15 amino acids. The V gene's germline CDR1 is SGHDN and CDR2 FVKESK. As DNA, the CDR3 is TGTGCCAGCAGCCAGGCCGGGACAGGGGGCTACGAGCAGTACTTC. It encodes CASSQAGTGGYEQYF.

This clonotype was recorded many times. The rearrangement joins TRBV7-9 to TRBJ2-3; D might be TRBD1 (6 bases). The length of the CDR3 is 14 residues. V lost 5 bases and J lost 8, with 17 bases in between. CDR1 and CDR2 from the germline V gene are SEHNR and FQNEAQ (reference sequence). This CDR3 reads CASSQNRDIITQYF. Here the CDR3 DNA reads TGTGCCAGCAGCCAAAACCGGGACATCATTACGCAGTATTTT.

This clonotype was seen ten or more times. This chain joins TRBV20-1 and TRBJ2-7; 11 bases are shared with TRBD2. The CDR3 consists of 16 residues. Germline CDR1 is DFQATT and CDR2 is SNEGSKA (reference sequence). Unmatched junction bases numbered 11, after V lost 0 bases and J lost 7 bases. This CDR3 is CSARDLGGSGGEEQYF. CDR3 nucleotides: TGCAGTGCTAGAGATCTTGGAGGTAGCGGGGGGGAGGAGCAGTACTTC.

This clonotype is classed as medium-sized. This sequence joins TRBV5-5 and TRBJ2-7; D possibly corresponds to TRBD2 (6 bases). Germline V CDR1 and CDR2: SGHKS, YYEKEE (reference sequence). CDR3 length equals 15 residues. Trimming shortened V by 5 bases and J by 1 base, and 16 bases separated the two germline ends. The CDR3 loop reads CASRPRTEGSYEQYF. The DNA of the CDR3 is TGTGCCAGCAGACCCCGGACGGAGGGATCCTACGAGCAGTACTTC.

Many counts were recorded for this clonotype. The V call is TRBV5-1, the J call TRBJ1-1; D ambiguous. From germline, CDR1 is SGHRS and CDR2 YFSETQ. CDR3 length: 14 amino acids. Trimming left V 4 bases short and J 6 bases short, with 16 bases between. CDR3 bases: TGCGCCAGCAGCCCTGACCGGATAGGACCTGAAGCTTTCTTT. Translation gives CASSPDRIGPEAFF.

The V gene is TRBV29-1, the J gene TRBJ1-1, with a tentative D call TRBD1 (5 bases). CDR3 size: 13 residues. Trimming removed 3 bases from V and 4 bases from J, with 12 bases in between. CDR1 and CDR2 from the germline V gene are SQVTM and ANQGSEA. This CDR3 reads CSVEGVVGTEAFF. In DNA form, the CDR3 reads TGCAGCGTTGAGGGGGTAGTTGGCACTGAAGCTTTCTTT.

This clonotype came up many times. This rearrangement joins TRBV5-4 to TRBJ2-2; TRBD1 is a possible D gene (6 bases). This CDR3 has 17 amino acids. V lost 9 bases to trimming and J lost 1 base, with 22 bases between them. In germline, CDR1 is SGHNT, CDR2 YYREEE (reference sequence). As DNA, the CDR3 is TGTGCCACAGAAGGCCCGACCCGGGACAAGAACACCGGGGAGCTGTTTTTT. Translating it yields CATEGPTRDKNTGELFF.

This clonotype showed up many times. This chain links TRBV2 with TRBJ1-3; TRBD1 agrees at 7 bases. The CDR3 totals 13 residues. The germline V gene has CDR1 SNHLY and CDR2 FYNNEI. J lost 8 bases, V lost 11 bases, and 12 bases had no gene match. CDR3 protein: CAGEPGTEDTIYF. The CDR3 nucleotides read TGTGCCGGCGAGCCCGGGACAGAGGACACCATATATTTT.

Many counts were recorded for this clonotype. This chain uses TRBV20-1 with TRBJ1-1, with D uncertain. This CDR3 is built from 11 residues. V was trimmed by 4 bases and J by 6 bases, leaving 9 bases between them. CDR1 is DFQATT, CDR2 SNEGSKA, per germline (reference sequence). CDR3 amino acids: CSAKKGAEAFF. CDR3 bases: TGCAGTGCTAAGAAAGGTGCTGAAGCTTTCTTT.

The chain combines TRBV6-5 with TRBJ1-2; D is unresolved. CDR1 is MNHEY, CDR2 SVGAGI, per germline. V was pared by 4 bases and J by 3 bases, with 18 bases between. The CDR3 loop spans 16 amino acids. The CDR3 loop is CASSSYRTALYYGYTF. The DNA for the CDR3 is TGTGCCAGCAGTTCCTACCGGACGGCCCTATACTATGGCTACACCTTC.

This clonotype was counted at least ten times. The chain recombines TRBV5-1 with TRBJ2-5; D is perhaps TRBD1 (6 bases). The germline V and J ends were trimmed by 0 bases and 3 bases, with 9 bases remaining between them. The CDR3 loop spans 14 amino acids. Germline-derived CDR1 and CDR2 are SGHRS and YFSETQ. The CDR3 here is CASSLANREETQYF. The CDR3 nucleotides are TGCGCCAGCAGCTTGGCAAACAGGGAAGAGACCCAGTACTTC.

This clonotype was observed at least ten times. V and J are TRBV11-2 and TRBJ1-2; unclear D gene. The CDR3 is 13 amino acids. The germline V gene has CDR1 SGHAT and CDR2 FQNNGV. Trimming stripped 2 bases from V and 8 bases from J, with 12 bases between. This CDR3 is CASSLYRAEGYTF. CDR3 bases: TGTGCCAGCAGCTTATATAGGGCTGAGGGCTACACCTTC.

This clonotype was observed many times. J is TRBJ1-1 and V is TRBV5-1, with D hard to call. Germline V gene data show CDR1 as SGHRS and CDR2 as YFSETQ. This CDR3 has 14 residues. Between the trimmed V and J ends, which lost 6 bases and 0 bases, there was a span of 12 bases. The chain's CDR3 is CASTHRDMNTEAFF. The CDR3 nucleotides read TGCGCCAGCACGCACAGAGACATGAACACTGAAGCTTTCTTT.